The next 8 T cell receptor beta chains were all read from a single sample in a study of T cell responses to AZD1222 COVID-19 vaccine. Clones were sequenced by immunoSEQ multiplex PCR, and TCRdb holds only the in-frame ones, with some missing. The table records tens of thousands of clones, 65% to 85% of them present only once. This specimen consisted of peripheral blood, obtained on day 0 of AZD1222 vaccination. The receptors come from an adult in good health.

The chain has TRBV5-1 and TRBJ2-1; TRBD2 matches at 13 bases. V trimming: 0 bases; J trimming: 7 bases; junction bases outside the gene matches: 4. CDR1 and CDR2 (germline): SGHRS, YFSETQ. The CDR3 extends over 16 amino acids. The chain's CDR3 is CASSLDGTSGVNEQFF. CDR3 nucleotide sequence: TGCGCCAGCAGCTTGGATGGGACTAGCGGGGTTAATGAGCAGTTCTTC.

The chain joins TRBV7-8 to TRBJ1-1, with 10 nucleotides matching TRBD1. Trimming removed 3 bases from V and 1 base from J; junction bases left unmatched: 5. This CDR3 comprises 16 residues. Germline-derived CDR1 and CDR2 are SGHVS and FQNEAQ. The CDR3 is CASSLTGGPGNTEAFF. For the CDR3, the DNA is TGTGCCAGCAGCTTGACAGGGGGCCCCGGGAACACTGAAGCTTTCTTT. Looking up the rest from reference TRBV7-8 and TRBJ1-1 gives the full variable domain: GAGVSQSPRYKVAKRGQDVALRCDPISGHVSLFWYQQALGQGPEFLTYFQNEAQLDKSGLPSDRFFAERPEGSVSTLKIQRTQQEDSAVYLCASSLTGGPGNTEAFFGQGTRLTVV.

DNA for the CDR3: TGTGCCAGCAGCCCTCGGGACGGCTCCTACGAGCAGTACTTC. This translates into CASSPRDGSYEQYF. The gene calls are TRBV7-8 and TRBJ2-7, with D perhaps being TRBD1 or TRBD2 (5 bases each). Trimming removed 5 bases from V and 0 bases from J, with 11 bases in between. CDR1 is SGHVS and CDR2 is FQNEAQ in the germline V gene. CDR3 length: 14 residues.

This chain joins TRBV9 and TRBJ1-6; D is ambiguous. Germline values: CDR1 SGDLS, CDR2 YYNGEE. V gave up 0 bases and J gave up 4 bases, with 8 bases separating them. The CDR3 sequence is 15 residues long. The CDR3 coding sequence is TGTGCCAGCAGCGTAGCTCCACAGTATAATTCACCCCTCCACTTT. Protein sequence: CASSVAPQYNSPLHF. Full variable domain (remainder filled in from reference TRBV9 and TRBJ1-6): DSGVTQTPKHLITATGQRVTLRCSPRSGDLSVYWYQQSLDQGLQFLIQYYNGEERAKGNILERFSAQQFPDLHSELNLSSLELGDSALYFCASSVAPQYNSPLHFGNGTRLTVT.

The V and J genes are TRBV7-9 and TRBJ1-3; possible D gene TRBD1, 5 bases. Trimming removed 5 bases at V and 2 bases at J, with 10 bases between. This CDR3 is built from 14 residues. The germline V gene has CDR1 SEHNR and CDR2 FQNEAQ (reference sequence). CDR3 sequence: CASSPMGAGNTIYF. CDR3 coding DNA: TGTGCCAGCAGCCCCATGGGGGCTGGAAACACCATATATTTT.

This chain links TRBV30 with TRBJ1-5, with 7 bases identical to TRBD1. V dropped 2 bases and J dropped 7; count of bases not matched to a gene: 5. From germline, CDR1 is GTSNPN and CDR2 SVGIG (reference sequence). This CDR3 is built from 13 residues. CDR3 amino acids: CAWSRQGEQPQHF. The DNA of the CDR3 is TGTGCCTGGAGTCGACAGGGAGAACAGCCCCAGCATTTT. Full variable domain (outside the CDR3, taken from reference TRBV30 and TRBJ1-5): SQTIHQWPATLVQPVGSPLSLECTVEGTSNPNLYWYRQAAGRGLQLLFYSVGIGQISSEVPQNLSASRPQDRQFILSSKKLLLSDSGFYLCAWSRQGEQPQHFGDGTRLSIL.

V and J are TRBV11-2 and TRBJ2-2, with a weak D call TRBD1 (6 bases). Trimming left V 1 base short and J 8 bases short, with 14 bases between. The CDR3 runs to 15 residues. Germline CDR1 SGHAT, CDR2 FQNNGV. The CDR3 nucleotides are TGTGCCAGCAGCTTAGGTCGGGCAGGGGCAGGGGAGCTGTTTTTT. Residues: CASSLGRAGAGELFF.

J is TRBJ1-2 and V is TRBV6-5; 11 bases match TRBD1. The length of the CDR3 is 14 residues. Germline loops: CDR1 MNHEY, CDR2 SVGAGI. V was clipped by 8 bases and J by 2 bases; unmatched bases: 4. CDR3 nucleotide sequence: TGTGCCAGCGGTCGGACAGGGGGCAACTATGGCTACACCTTC. It encodes CASGRTGGNYGYTF.